This T cell receptor beta chain was captured in a study of Ad26.COV2.S vaccination and SARS-CoV-2 variants. The treatment denotes: around 19 received Ad26.COV2.S at low or high dose, single or two shots; roughly five received placebo; per-sample allocation not given. Each sample was drawn 63 days after the first injection (of vaccine or placebo). Assay used: immunoSEQ multiplex PCR; TCRdb lists only in-frame clones, some missing. The profile shows about 400,000 clones, approximately 90% of them singletons. This material consisted of peripheral blood, taken in a trial of Ad26.COV2.S vaccine versus placebo. This clonotype was sampled from a person aged 18-60 years who received the Ad26.COV2.S COVID-19 vaccine or a placebo.

The CDR3 region is CASSDLGSGNTIYF. DNA of the CDR3: TGTGCCAGCAGCGACTTGGGGTCTGGAAACACCATATATTTT. The chain combines TRBV6-5 with TRBJ1-3; D uncertain. CDR1 MNHEY and CDR2 SVGAGI come from the germline V gene. This CDR3 has 14 amino acids. V was cut by 6 bases and J by 1 base, with 10 bases left in between.